One sample yielded the 22 T cell receptor beta chains listed below, sequenced in a study of blood T cell repertoires in COVID-19. TCRdb's copy holds only in-frame clones and misses some; the assay was immunoSEQ multiplex PCR. The sample has 200,000 to 300,000 clones; about 89% are singletons. Sample: PBMCs or T cells enriched from blood (not recorded which). The receptors stem from a woman aged 18-29 years who had recovered from COVID-19.

This clone was recorded once. V gene TRBV7-2 combines with J gene TRBJ1-3; the D is unclear. Germline-derived CDR1 and CDR2 are SGHTA and FQGNSA. V was cut by 7 bases and J by 2 bases, with 15 bases left in between. The CDR3 totals 15 residues. The CDR3 here is CASTLDGGPGNTIYF. The CDR3 DNA reads as TGTGCCAGCACCTTGGACGGAGGGCCTGGAAACACCATATATTTT.

The genes are TRBV6-2 or TRBV6-3 and TRBJ2-3, with 9 bases lining up with TRBD1. V lost 5 bases to trimming and J lost 1 base; unmatched junction nucleotides: 4. The germline CDR1 and CDR2 sequences are MNHEY and SVGEGT. This CDR3 has 15 amino acids. CDR3 bases: TGTGCCAGCAGTCCCAGGGACAGGGGCACAGATACGCAGTATTTT. This gives the protein CASSPRDRGTDTQYF.

V is TRBV7-2 and J is TRBJ1-2; a possible D gene is TRBD1 (6 bases). Germline CDR1 SGHTA, CDR2 FQGNSA. The CDR3 loop spans 13 amino acids. Trimming took 5 bases from V and 6 from J, leaving 13 bases between them. The CDR3 reads CASSARDTNGYTF. CDR3 sequence (DNA): TGTGCCAGCAGCGCCCGGGACACAAATGGCTACACCTTC.

The genes are TRBV5-1 and TRBJ2-4; 7 bases map to TRBD1. The germline V gene encodes CDR1 SGHRS and CDR2 YFSETQ. Germline trimming cut 0 bases from V and 8 bases from J; bases unmatched to any gene: 5. The CDR3 covers 14 residues. The CDR3 DNA sequence: TGCGCCAGCAGCTTGGGCGACAGGGTGGACATTCAGTACTTC. It translates to CASSLGDRVDIQYF.

The rearrangement uses TRBV2 and TRBJ1-1, with a possible D match to TRBD1 (6 bases). V lost 4 bases to trimming and J lost 1 base, with 13 bases between them. Germline CDR1 and CDR2: SNHLY and FYNNEI. The CDR3 length is 15 residues. CDR3 amino acids: CASSVLAQGNTEAFF. CDR3 in DNA: TGTGCCAGCAGTGTGCTTGCACAGGGGAACACTGAAGCTTTCTTT.

V usage is TRBV18 and J usage is TRBJ2-2; 8 bases fit TRBD2. This CDR3 has 18 amino acids. Germline CDR1 and CDR2: KGHSH and LQKENI. The V segment lost 2 bases and the J segment 5 bases; nucleotides outside the gene matches: 13. CDR3 region: CASSPNTLAGQGTGELFF. Written as DNA, the CDR3 is TGTGCCAGCTCACCAAACACTTTAGCGGGACAAGGGACCGGGGAGCTGTTTTTT. Complete variable domain (other parts from reference TRBV18 and TRBJ2-2): NAGVMQNPRHLVRRRGQEARLRCSPMKGHSHVYWYRQLPEEGLKFMVYLQKENIIDESGMPKERFSAEFPKEGPSILRIQQVVRGDSAAYFCASSPNTLAGQGTGELFFGEGSRLTVL.

The rearrangement links TRBV28 to TRBJ1-2; D ambiguous. Germline assignment: CDR1 MDHEN and CDR2 SYDVKM. The CDR3 contains 13 residues. With 5 bases removed from V and 2 bases from J, the gap between germline ends came to 9 bases. This CDR3 is CASSSSENYGYTF. Here the CDR3 DNA reads TGTGCCAGCAGTAGTAGTGAGAACTATGGCTACACCTTC.

V is TRBV10-3 and J is TRBJ1-2; 7 nucleotides align to TRBD1. Germline trimming cut 4 bases from V and 8 bases from J; bases unmatched to any gene: 4. This CDR3 spans 12 amino acids. From germline, CDR1 is ENHRY and CDR2 SYGVKD. In DNA form, the CDR3 reads TGTGCCATCAGTGCCGACAGGGAGGGCTACACCTTC. Translating gives CAISADREGYTF.

This chain connects TRBV30 to TRBJ2-2, with a weak D call TRBD2 (6 bases). Trimming took off 0 bases at V and 5 bases at J, with 10 bases between the two ends. Germline CDR1 reads GTSNPN; CDR2 reads SVGIG (reference sequence). There are 14 residues in the CDR3. The CDR3 is CAWSVEGLTGELFF. The DNA of the CDR3 is TGTGCCTGGAGTGTAGAGGGACTGACCGGGGAGCTGTTTTTT.

This clone was recorded only once. The chain has TRBV5-1 and TRBJ2-1; the match to TRBD2 covers 10 bases. Germline CDR1 SGHRS, CDR2 YFSETQ. The CDR3 extends over 19 amino acids. Germline trimming cut 0 bases from V and 4 bases from J; bases unmatched to any gene: 13. In nucleotides, the CDR3 is TGCGCCAGCAGCTTGGGGCCCAATCTAGCGGGGGATACTTACAATGAGCAGTTCTTC. It encodes CASSLGPNLAGDTYNEQFF.

This sequence joins TRBV6-2 or TRBV6-3 and TRBJ2-7, with a tentative D call TRBD1 (5 bases). Per germline, CDR1 MNHEY and CDR2 SVGEGT. V was clipped by 2 bases and J by 1 base, with 6 bases between them. This CDR3 is built from 13 residues. CDR3 sequence (DNA): TGTGCCAGCAGTTACGCAGGGTCCTACGAGCAGTACTTC. It encodes CASSYAGSYEQYF.

For the CDR3, the DNA is TGTGCCAGCTCGTCGACAGGGACGAACACCGGGGAGCTGTTTTTT. Its translation: CASSSTGTNTGELFF. The chain couples TRBV18 to TRBJ2-2, with TRBD1 matching over 7 bases. The germline gives CDR1 KGHSH, CDR2 LQKENI. The CDR3 length is 15 residues. Trimming at V came to 6 bases and at J to 0 bases, leaving 4 bases not matched to a gene.

The chain links TRBV3-1 (or the pseudogene TRBV3-2) to TRBJ2-5; 9 positions agree with TRBD1. Unmatched junction bases numbered 6, after V lost 5 bases and J lost 5 bases. Looked up from germline, CDR1 is LGHDT and CDR2 is YNNKEL (reference sequence). The CDR3 extends over 14 amino acids. DNA of the CDR3: TGTGCCAGCAGCTACAGGGGGCGCGGGGAGACCCAGTACTTC. This encodes CASSYRGRGETQYF.

V gene TRBV6-2 or TRBV6-3 combines with J gene TRBJ2-1, with a tentative D call TRBD2 (6 bases). The V and J ends lost 3 bases and 8 bases respectively, with 17 bases between them. This CDR3 is 15 amino acids long. The germline gives CDR1 MNHEY, CDR2 SVGEGT. This CDR3 reads CASSYRAGNRDEQFF. For the CDR3, the DNA is TGTGCCAGCAGTTATAGAGCGGGTAATAGGGATGAGCAGTTCTTC.

The chain is built from TRBV6-5 and TRBJ2-7; D is possibly TRBD2 (6 bases). The CDR3 totals 15 residues. Germline V lookup: CDR1 MNHEY, CDR2 SVGAGI. The ends were cut back, 6 bases at V and 0 bases at J, with 15 bases in the middle. DNA of the CDR3: TGTGCCAGCAGCAACTCCGACGGGGGCTCCTACGAGCAGTACTTC. Its translation is CASSNSDGGSYEQYF.

This clone came up once. This chain uses TRBV5-8 with TRBJ1-1; D remains unclear. The V and J ends lost 0 bases and 1 base respectively, with 13 bases between them. The CDR3 is made up of 16 amino acids. Per germline, CDR1 SGHTS and CDR2 YDEGEE. The CDR3 DNA is TGTGCCAGCAGCTTGGTATTCGGGAGCCAGAACACTGAAGCTTTCTTT. Its translation: CASSLVFGSQNTEAFF.

The V gene is TRBV3-1 (or the pseudogene TRBV3-2), the J gene TRBJ1-4; D perhaps matches TRBD1 (6 bases). The V gene's germline CDR1 is LGHDT and CDR2 YNNKEL (reference sequence). Trimming left V 2 bases short and J 6 bases short, with 13 bases between. The CDR3 runs to 15 residues. The DNA of the CDR3 is TGTGCCAGCAGCCAACTACAGGGCCGGCATGAAAAACTGTTTTTT. Residues: CASSQLQGRHEKLFF.

This clone has a single count. V and J are TRBV6-2 or TRBV6-3 and TRBJ2-3, with a tentative D call TRBD1 (5 bases). CDR1 is MNHEY and CDR2 is SVGEGT in the germline V gene. Trimming removed 2 bases at V and 2 bases at J, with 8 bases between. CDR3 length: 14 residues. The DNA for the CDR3 is TGTGCCAGCAGTTACGGCAGGGCCACAGATACGCAGTATTTT. It specifies CASSYGRATDTQYF.

This clone was seen only a few times. The V gene is TRBV2, the J gene TRBJ1-5; D gene ambiguous. This CDR3 is built from 15 residues. Germline V gene data show CDR1 as SNHLY and CDR2 as FYNNEI. Deletions cut 0 bases from V and 0 bases from J, with 6 bases between. Here the CDR3 reads CASSEARVSNQPQHF. CDR3 nucleotide sequence: TGTGCCAGCAGTGAAGCGCGGGTTAGCAATCAGCCCCAGCATTTT.

The V gene is TRBV2, the J gene TRBJ2-5, with 8 bases that match TRBD2. The germline V gene has CDR1 SNHLY and CDR2 FYNNEI. V was clipped by 8 bases and J by 7 bases; unmatched bases: 12. The CDR3 extends over 14 amino acids. The CDR3: CASGFERGYGTQYF. Here the CDR3 DNA reads TGTGCCAGCGGGTTTGAGCGGGGGTATGGGACCCAGTACTTC.

The CDR3 sequence: CASSPGLVEETQYF. DNA of the CDR3: TGTGCCAGCAGCCCCGGACTAGTCGAAGAGACCCAGTACTTC. J is TRBJ2-5 and V is TRBV5-6; 7 nucleotides match TRBD2. V lost 4 bases to trimming and J lost 3 bases; unmatched junction nucleotides: 6. This CDR3 has 14 amino acids. CDR1 and CDR2 (germline): SGHDT, YYEEEE.

The rearrangement joins TRBV19 to TRBJ1-1; 8 bases are shared with TRBD1. J lost 5 bases, V lost 3 bases, and 8 bases had no gene match. The CDR3 has 15 amino acids. The germline V gene encodes CDR1 LNHDA and CDR2 SQIVND (reference sequence). CDR3 in DNA: TGTGCCAGTAGTATCCCAGGGGGCTTAAAGACTGAAGCTTTCTTT. It translates to CASSIPGGLKTEAFF.